This T cell receptor (beta chain) appears in the sequencing data of a study of cytomegalovirus exposure and HLA in healthy donors. Findings and limits, study-wide: Further analysis was carried out later, and it showed several of the most significant clusters appearing linked to common viral pathogens. After further analysis at a later stage, 16,951 TCR beta sequences were associated with HLA alleles at 0.05 false discovery rate.

About this clone itself: What it recognizes is unknown.

This CDR3 region has 15 residues. Looked up from germline, CDR1 is SGHDN and CDR2 is FVKESK. The V segment lost 2 bases and the J segment 1 base; nucleotides outside the gene matches: 3. PCR used 60 Vbeta primers and 13 Jbeta primers. Clones were read by immunoSEQ multiplex PCR, and TCRdb kept only the in-frame ones, dropping some. This sample carries 92,000 or so clones, around three fifths of them seen once, and the ten largest clones take 20% to 25%. This TCR was sampled from a woman aged 45-59 years in good health and CMV-seropositive. The material sequenced was PBMCs. This chain uses TRBV14 with TRBJ2-7; 9 bases align to TRBD1. CDR3 amino acids: CASSQPGQGSYEQYF. CDR3 sequence (DNA): TGTGCCAGCAGCCAACCGGGACAGGGTTCCTACGAGCAGTACTTC.